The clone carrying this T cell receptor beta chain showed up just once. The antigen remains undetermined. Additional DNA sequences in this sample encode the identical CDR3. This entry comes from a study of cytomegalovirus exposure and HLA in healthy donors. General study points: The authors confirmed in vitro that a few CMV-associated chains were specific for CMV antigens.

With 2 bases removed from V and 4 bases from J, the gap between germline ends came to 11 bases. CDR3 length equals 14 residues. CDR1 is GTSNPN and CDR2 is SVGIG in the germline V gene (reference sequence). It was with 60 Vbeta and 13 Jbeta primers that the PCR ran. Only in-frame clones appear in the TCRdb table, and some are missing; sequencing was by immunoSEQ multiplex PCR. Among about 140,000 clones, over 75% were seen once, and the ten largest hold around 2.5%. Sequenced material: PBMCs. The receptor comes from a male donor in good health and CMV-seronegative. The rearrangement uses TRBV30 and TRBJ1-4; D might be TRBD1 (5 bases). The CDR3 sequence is CAWSPGRGNEKLFF. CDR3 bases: TGTGCCTGGAGTCCAGGGAGGGGTAATGAAAAACTGTTTTTT.